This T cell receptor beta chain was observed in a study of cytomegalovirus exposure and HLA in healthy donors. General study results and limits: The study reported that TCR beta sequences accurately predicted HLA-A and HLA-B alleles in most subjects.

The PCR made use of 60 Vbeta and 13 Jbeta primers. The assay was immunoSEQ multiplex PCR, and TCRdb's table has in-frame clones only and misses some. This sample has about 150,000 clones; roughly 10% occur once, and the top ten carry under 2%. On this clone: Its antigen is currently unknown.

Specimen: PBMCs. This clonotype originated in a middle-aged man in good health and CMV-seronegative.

CDR3: CASSIRGGYNEQFF. The CDR3 nucleotides are TGTGCCAGTAGTATTAGGGGCGGTTACAATGAGCAGTTCTTC. This sequence joins TRBV19 and TRBJ2-1; possible D gene TRBD1, 5 bases. The germline V gene encodes CDR1 LNHDA and CDR2 SQIVND (reference sequence). The V and J ends lost 3 bases and 4 bases respectively, with 10 bases between them. The CDR3 totals 14 residues.